This passage covers 26 T cell receptor beta chains from one sample sequenced in a study of OX40 agonist ivuxolimab in advanced cancers. Clones were sequenced by immunoSEQ multiplex PCR, and TCRdb holds only the in-frame ones, with some missing. The table includes some 25,000 clones, about 76% detected once. This specimen consisted of CD4+ or CD8+ T cells sorted from blood, obtained in a trial of the OX40 agonist ivuxolimab. Receptors originate from an adult with an advanced solid tumor such as melanoma, head and neck, liver or kidney cancer.

The chain is built from TRBV5-4 and TRBJ2-7; D unresolved. Germline CDR1 is SGHNT and CDR2 is YYREEE (reference sequence). The CDR3 extends over 14 amino acids. V was shortened by 5 bases and J by 9 bases, with 21 bases between the two germline ends. The CDR3 nucleotides read TGTGCCAGCAGGGTGGAACTCGAGACTGCTCGGCAGTACTTC. Amino acid sequence: CASRVELETARQYF.

V usage is TRBV30 and J usage is TRBJ2-7, with D maybe TRBD1 (6 bases). The CDR3 contains 14 residues. CDR1 and CDR2 from the germline V gene are GTSNPN and SVGIG (reference sequence). Deletions cut 2 bases from V and 4 bases from J, with 15 bases between. CDR3 coding DNA: TGTGCCTGGAGTAGGGGGACCTCCCCATACGAGCAGTACTTC. Translated: CAWSRGTSPYEQYF.

This rearrangement joins TRBV5-1 to TRBJ2-1; 11 bases fit TRBD2. CDR3 length: 15 residues. The germline CDR1 and CDR2 sequences are SGHRS and YFSETQ. The junction had 0 bases not matched to a gene; V was cut back by 1 base and J by 3 bases. For the CDR3, the DNA is TGCGCCAGCAGCTTGACTAGCGGGAGCTACAATGAGCAGTTCTTC. It codes for CASSLTSGSYNEQFF.

This chain links TRBV6-7 with TRBJ2-5; the match to TRBD2 covers 13 bases. TRBV6-7 is an ORF for which the function is uncertain. The trim removed 1 base at V and 4 bases at J, leaving 3 bases unmatched. CDR3 size: 16 residues. The chain's CDR3 is CASSYLRTSGGETQYF. CDR3 bases: TGTGCCAGCAGTTACTTACGGACTAGCGGGGGAGAGACCCAGTACTTC.

The chain links TRBV6-5 to TRBJ1-5; D uncertain. This CDR3 is built from 14 residues. V lost 2 bases, J lost 9 bases, and 14 bases lay in between. From germline, CDR1 is MNHEY and CDR2 SVGAGI. The CDR3 sequence is CASSYKEGSMPQHF. CDR3 in DNA: TGTGCCAGCAGTTACAAAGAAGGGTCGATGCCCCAGCATTTT.

V and J are TRBV7-2 and TRBJ1-2, with 7 bases lining up with TRBD1. CDR1 is SGHTA and CDR2 is FQGNSA in the germline V gene. Unmatched junction bases numbered 19, after V lost 5 bases and J lost 4 bases. This CDR3 spans 18 amino acids. Here the CDR3 reads CASSAAPYRGRGGYGYTF. Written as DNA, the CDR3 is TGTGCCAGCAGCGCCGCCCCTTATAGGGGGCGGGGGGGCTATGGCTACACCTTC.

The chain employs TRBV19 and TRBJ2-5, with 8 bases matching TRBD1. Trimming cost V 5 bases and J 5 bases; bases outside gene matches: 7. The CDR3 is 14 amino acids. Germline CDR1 and CDR2: LNHDA and SQIVND (reference sequence). CDR3 nucleotide sequence: TGTGCCAGTAGTTCAGGGGGCATAGAGGAGACCCAGTACTTC. Protein sequence: CASSSGGIEETQYF.

The chain joins TRBV28 to TRBJ1-6; D gene ambiguous. V lost 7 bases and J 9 bases, leaving 16 bases between the germline ends. The germline V gene encodes CDR1 MDHEN and CDR2 SYDVKM. The CDR3 has 14 amino acids. CDR3 nucleotide sequence: TGTGCCAGCACCACCAAATTCCCGGGTTCACCCCTCCACTTT. This gives the protein CASTTKFPGSPLHF.

The V gene is TRBV28, the J gene TRBJ1-1; maybe TRBD1 (5 bases). The germline V gene encodes CDR1 MDHEN and CDR2 SYDVKM. The V end was cut by 8 bases, the J end by 1 base, with 11 bases between. The CDR3 covers 13 residues. The CDR3 DNA is TGTGCCAGCGGGGGGGGAGCGAACACTGAAGCTTTCTTT. Its protein product is CASGGGANTEAFF.

The chain joins TRBV6-1 to TRBJ1-2, with 9 bases identical to TRBD1. V lost 8 bases, J lost 2 bases, and 6 bases stayed unmatched. The CDR3 length is 14 residues. The germline CDR1 and CDR2 sequences are MNHNS and SASEGT. CDR3 DNA sequence: TGTGCCAGCTGCCGGGACAGGGTAAACTATGGCTACACCTTC. Translated, it gives CASCRDRVNYGYTF.

This rearrangement joins TRBV6-1 to TRBJ1-2, with 12 bases fitting TRBD1. V lost 8 bases and J lost 4; bases outside the gene matches: 8. The CDR3 consists of 15 residues. In germline, CDR1 is MNHNS, CDR2 SASEGT. The CDR3 coding sequence is TGTGCCAGCCAGCCGGGGACAGGGGGCTTCTATGGCTACACCTTC. It yields the protein CASQPGTGGFYGYTF.

The V call is TRBV7-6, the J call TRBJ1-6; TRBD1 matches 9 bases. The trim removed 3 bases at V and 10 bases at J, leaving 10 bases unmatched. Germline-derived CDR1 and CDR2 are SGHVS and FNYEAQ. The CDR3 covers 16 residues. The chain's CDR3 is CASSLHPGTGGSPLHF. The CDR3 coding sequence is TGTGCCAGCAGCTTGCACCCCGGAACAGGGGGCTCACCCCTCCACTTT. Supplemented by reference TRBV7-6 and TRBJ1-6, the full variable domain reads GAGVSQSPRYKVTKRGQDVALRCDPISGHVSLYWYRQALGQGPEFLTYFNYEAQQDKSGLPNDRFSAERPEGSISTLTIQRTEQRDSAMYRCASSLHPGTGGSPLHFGNGTRLTVT.

The gene calls are TRBV10-1 and TRBJ2-5; 8 bases fit TRBD2. CDR3 length: 15 residues. Germline-derived CDR1 and CDR2 are WNHNN and SYGVQD (reference sequence). The V gene end was trimmed by 8 bases and the J gene end by 5 bases; junction bases not matched to a gene: 13. This chain's CDR3 is CASLESGGLSETQYF. CDR3 bases: TGCGCCAGCTTGGAATCGGGGGGGCTATCGGAGACCCAGTACTTC.

The chain employs TRBV29-1 and TRBJ2-5; either TRBD1 or TRBD2 may fit D (6 bases each). This CDR3 region has 14 residues. V lost 4 bases and J lost 7, with 19 bases in between. Germline V gene lookup returns CDR1 SQVTM and CDR2 ANQGSEA. The CDR3 loop is CSVGNFGGRGTQYF. CDR3 DNA: TGCAGCGTTGGGAATTTTGGGGGGCGAGGGACCCAGTACTTC.

This chain connects TRBV30 to TRBJ1-4; tentatively, D is TRBD1 (5 bases). This CDR3 region has 15 residues. The ends were cut back, 1 base at V and 8 bases at J, with 17 bases in the middle. The germline CDR1 and CDR2 sequences are GTSNPN and SVGIG (reference sequence). Here the CDR3 reads CAWSALLNGGEKLFF. The CDR3 DNA is TGTGCCTGGAGTGCACTGTTGAATGGGGGAGAAAAACTGTTTTTT.

The chain carries TRBV7-3 and TRBJ2-2; 9 nucleotides align to TRBD2. Germline assignment: CDR1 SGHTA and CDR2 FQGTGA. V shed 3 bases and J 9 bases; nucleotides not matched to a gene: 5. The CDR3 is 14 residues long. CDR3 sequence: CASSLAGGPRELFF. As DNA, the CDR3 is TGTGCCAGCAGCTTGGCGGGGGGGCCCCGGGAGCTGTTTTTT.

This chain connects TRBV2 to TRBJ2-1; possible D gene TRBD2, 5 bases. The V gene's germline CDR1 is SNHLY and CDR2 FYNNEI. The CDR3 is 18 amino acids. Trimming took 2 bases from V and 0 from J, leaving 17 bases between them. CDR3 sequence: CASSEPVLAISSYNEQFF. The DNA of the CDR3 is TGTGCCAGCAGTGAACCGGTCTTAGCGATTAGCTCCTACAATGAGCAGTTCTTC. Supplemented by reference TRBV2 and TRBJ2-1, the full variable domain reads EPEVTQTPSHQVTQMGQEVILRCVPISNHLYFYWYRQILGQKVEFLVSFYNNEISEKSEIFDDQFSVERPDGSNFTLKIRSTKLEDSAMYFCASSEPVLAISSYNEQFFGPGTRLTVL.

This CDR3 reads CASGGNNSPLHF. CDR3 in DNA: TGTGCCAGCGGAGGAAACAATTCACCCCTCCACTTT. The chain has TRBV28 and TRBJ1-6; D remains unclear. The ends were cut back, 8 bases at V and 7 bases at J, with 9 bases in the middle. CDR3 length: 12 amino acids. Germline CDR1 MDHEN, CDR2 SYDVKM.

The V and J genes are TRBV4-2 and TRBJ1-2; D possibly corresponds to TRBD1 (6 bases). The germline gives CDR1 LGHNA, CDR2 YNFKEQ. CDR3 size: 13 residues. V lost 1 base, J lost 8 bases, and 11 bases lay in between. The chain's CDR3 is CASSQVGARGYTF. In DNA, the CDR3 is TGTGCCAGCAGCCAAGTGGGGGCGCGGGGCTACACCTTC.

The sample holds one count of this clone. The gene calls are TRBV28 and TRBJ1-6; TRBD1 agrees at 8 bases. The CDR3 has 15 residues. Per germline, CDR1 MDHEN and CDR2 SYDVKM. Trimming removed 3 bases from V and 7 bases from J; junction bases left unmatched: 5. This CDR3 reads CASSFDRGWNSPLHF. In DNA form, the CDR3 reads TGTGCCAGCAGTTTCGACAGGGGCTGGAATTCACCCCTCCACTTT. Supplemented by reference TRBV28 and TRBJ1-6, the full variable domain reads DVKVTQSSRYLVKRTGEKVFLECVQDMDHENMFWYRQDPGLGLRLIYFSYDVKMKEKGDIPEGYSVSREKKERFSLILESASTNQTSMYLCASSFDRGWNSPLHFGNGTRLTVT.

With regard to this clone: At one end, the junction sequence differs from germline, possibly due to a read error. The chain employs TRBV7-9 and TRBJ2-7, with unresolved D. The CDR3 runs 11 residues. Germline values: CDR1 SEHNR, CDR2 FQNEAQ (reference sequence). CDR3 region: CASSLAWAVFF. The CDR3 DNA follows: TGTGCCAGCAGCTTAGCGTGGGCAGTCTTCTTC.

J is TRBJ1-2 and V is TRBV7-9; D unresolved. There are 16 residues in the CDR3. Germline V CDR1 and CDR2: SEHNR, FQNEAQ (reference sequence). V gave up 0 bases and J gave up 5 bases, with 16 bases separating them. The CDR3 DNA reads TGTGCCAGCAGCTTAGCGGGCCTGGGCCTCGTATATGGCTACACCTTC. Protein product: CASSLAGLGLVYGYTF.

This chain uses TRBV19 with TRBJ1-4, with D perhaps TRBD1 (6 bases). Germline V gives CDR1 LNHDA, CDR2 SQIVND (reference sequence). The CDR3 is made up of 14 amino acids. Trimming removed 6 bases from V and 3 bases from J, with 11 bases in between. CDR3 bases: TGTGCCAGTAGAATCGGACAGCCTAATGAAAAACTGTTTTTT. This gives the protein CASRIGQPNEKLFF. The full variable domain, completed using reference TRBV19 and TRBJ1-4, is DGGITQSPKYLFRKEGQNVTLSCEQNLNHDAMYWYRQDPGQGLRLIYYSQIVNDFQKGDIAEGYSVSREKKESFPLTVTSAQKNPTAFYLCASRIGQPNEKLFFGSGTQLSVL.

This clone was seen a few times. This same CDR3 is encoded by further DNA sequences in the sample. This chain joins TRBV7-2 and TRBJ2-7; no reliable D call. V was shortened by 5 bases and J by 7 bases, with 12 bases between the two germline ends. The germline CDR1 and CDR2 sequences are SGHTA and FQGNSA. This CDR3 has 12 residues. CDR3: CASSLRLVEQYF. DNA of the CDR3: TGTGCCAGCAGCCTACGACTTGTAGAGCAGTACTTC.

The rearrangement joins TRBV27 to TRBJ2-2; no clear D. Germline V CDR1 and CDR2: MNHEY, SMNVEV (reference sequence). CDR3 size: 15 residues. V lost 3 bases and J lost 5, with 13 bases in between. In DNA form, the CDR3 reads TGTGCCAGCAGTTTTTACGGGCCTACTACCGGGGAGCTGTTTTTT. This gives the protein CASSFYGPTTGELFF.

The chain employs TRBV19 and TRBJ2-1, with a tentative D call TRBD2 (5 bases). CDR1 LNHDA and CDR2 SQIVND come from the germline V gene (reference sequence). With 4 bases removed from V and 6 bases from J, the gap between germline ends came to 13 bases. CDR3 size: 14 residues. CDR3 amino acids: CASSTPGKANEQFF. DNA of the CDR3: TGTGCCAGTAGTACACCCGGGAAGGCCAATGAGCAGTTCTTC.